This section outlines one T cell receptor (beta chain) sequence together with its context. The entry originates in a study of blood T cell repertoires in COVID-19. Study-level information: The United States, Italy and Spain supplied acute and convalescent COVID-19 samples. The analysed material was cDNA or gDNA that came from T cells, B-cell-depleted T cells, or PBMCs.

CDR1 is MNHEY, CDR2 SVGEGT, per germline. Deletions cut 0 bases from V and 2 bases from J, with 7 bases between. CDR3 length: 14 amino acids. TCRdb keeps only in-frame clones here, not all; method: immunoSEQ multiplex PCR. The data contain a few hundred thousand clones, 86% of them singletons. The sequencing sample was made of peripheral blood. The chain employs TRBV6-2 or TRBV6-3 and TRBJ2-5; D not resolved. The clonotype originates from a man aged 35-49 years who had recovered from COVID-19. CDR3 sequence: CASSYSGVQETQYF. The CDR3 DNA follows: TGTGCCAGCAGTTACTCGGGCGTACAAGAGACCCAGTACTTC.